This TCR beta chain was observed in a study of regulatory T cells in long-lasting Graves disease. Study details: Those Graves' patients who were newly diagnosed had been on antithyroid drugs under 3 months. Study-wide findings and caveats: Patients with persistent disease shared under 3,500 public clonotypes, outpacing the 966 shared by new patients.

Time point described: newly diagnosed GD, antithyroid drugs for less than 3 months. RNA extracted from PBMCs served as the sequencing template. Patients met American Thyroid Association criteria for Graves' disease. Patients hailed from an endocrinology department in Xi'an, China. Arm-PCR of CDR3 regions with iRepertoire HTBI primers generated TCR beta libraries. TCRdb itself ran the multiplex PCR reads through MiXCR, one entry per CDR3 protein. The sample contains approximately 250,000 distinct CDR3 sequences, about 18% of which appear only once. This clonotype was found many times. Its antigen remains unidentified. The receptor's source is a female donor with Graves disease. Sequences were derived from peripheral blood mononuclear cells (PBMCs), sampled at new diagnosis, from a patient treated with antithyroid drugs.

DNA of the CDR3: TGTGCCAGCAAGATCGACATAGCGGGAGACTACGAGCAGTACTTC. Encoded protein: CASKIDIAGDYEQYF. The chain joins TRBV6-1 to TRBJ2-7, with 9 bases fitting TRBD2. This CDR3 has 15 residues. V lost 7 bases to trimming and J lost 3 bases; unmatched junction nucleotides: 10. From germline, CDR1 is MNHNS and CDR2 SASEGT.